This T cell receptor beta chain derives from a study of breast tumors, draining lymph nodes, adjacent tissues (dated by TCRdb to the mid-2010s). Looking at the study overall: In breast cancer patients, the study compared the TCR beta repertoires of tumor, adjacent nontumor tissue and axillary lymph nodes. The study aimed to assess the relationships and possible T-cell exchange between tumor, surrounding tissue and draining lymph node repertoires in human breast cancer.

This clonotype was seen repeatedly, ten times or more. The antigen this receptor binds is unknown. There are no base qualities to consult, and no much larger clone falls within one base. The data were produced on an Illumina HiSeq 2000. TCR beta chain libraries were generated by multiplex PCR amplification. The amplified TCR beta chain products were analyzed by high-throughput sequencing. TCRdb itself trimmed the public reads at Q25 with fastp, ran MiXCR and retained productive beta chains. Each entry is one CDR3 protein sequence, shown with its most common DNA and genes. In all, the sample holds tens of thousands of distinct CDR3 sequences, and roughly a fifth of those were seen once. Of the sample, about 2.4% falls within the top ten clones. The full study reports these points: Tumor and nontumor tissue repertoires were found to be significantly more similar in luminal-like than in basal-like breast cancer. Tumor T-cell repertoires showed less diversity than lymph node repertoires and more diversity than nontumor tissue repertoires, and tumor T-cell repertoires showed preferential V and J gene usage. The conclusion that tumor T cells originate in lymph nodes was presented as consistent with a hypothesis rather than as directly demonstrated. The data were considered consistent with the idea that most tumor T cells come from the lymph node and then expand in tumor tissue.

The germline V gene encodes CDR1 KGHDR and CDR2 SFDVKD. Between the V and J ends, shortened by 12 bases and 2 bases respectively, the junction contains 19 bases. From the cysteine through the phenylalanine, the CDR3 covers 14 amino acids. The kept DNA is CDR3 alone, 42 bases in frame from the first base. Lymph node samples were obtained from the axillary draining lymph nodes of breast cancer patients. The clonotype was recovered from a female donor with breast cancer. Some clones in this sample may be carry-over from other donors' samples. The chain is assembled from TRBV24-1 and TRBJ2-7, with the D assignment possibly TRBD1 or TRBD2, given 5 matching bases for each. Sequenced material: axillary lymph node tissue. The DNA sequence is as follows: TGTGCCGGTTCCGGGCGGGCAGGGCCCTACGAGCAGTACTTC. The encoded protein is CAGSGRAGPYEQYF.